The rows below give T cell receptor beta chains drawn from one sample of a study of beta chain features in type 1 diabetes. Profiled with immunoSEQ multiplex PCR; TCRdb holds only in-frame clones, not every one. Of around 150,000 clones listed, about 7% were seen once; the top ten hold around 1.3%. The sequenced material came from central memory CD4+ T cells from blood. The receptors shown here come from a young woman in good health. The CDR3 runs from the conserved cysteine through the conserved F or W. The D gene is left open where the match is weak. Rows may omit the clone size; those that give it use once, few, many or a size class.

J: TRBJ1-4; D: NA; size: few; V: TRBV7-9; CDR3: CASSLEGHGNEKLFF; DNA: TGTGCCAGCAGCTTAGAGGGGCACGGCAATGAAAAACTGTTTTTT
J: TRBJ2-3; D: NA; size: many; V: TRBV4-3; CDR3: CASSVRTPPDTQYF; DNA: TGCGCCAGCAGCGTCCGGACACCACCGGATACGCAGTATTTT
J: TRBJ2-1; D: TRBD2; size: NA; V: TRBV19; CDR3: CASSISLGSGGQFF; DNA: TGTGCCAGTAGTATAAGCTTGGGGAGCGGGGGGCAGTTCTTC
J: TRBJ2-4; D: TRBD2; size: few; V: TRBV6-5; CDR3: CASMTSGALNIQYF; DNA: TGTGCCAGCATGACTAGCGGGGCTCTAAACATTCAGTACTTC
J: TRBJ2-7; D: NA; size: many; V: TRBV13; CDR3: CASSPSRSPPHF; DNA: TGTGCCAGCAGTCCGTCACGGAGCCCTCCGCACTTC
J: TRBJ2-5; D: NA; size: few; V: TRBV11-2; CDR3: CASSSHRGTKETQYF; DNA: TGTGCCAGCAGCTCGCACCGGGGTACCAAAGAGACCCAGTACTTC
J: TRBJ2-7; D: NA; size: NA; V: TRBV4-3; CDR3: CASSQDGGGLYEQYF; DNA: TGCGCCAGCAGCCAAGATGGTGGCGGACTCTACGAGCAGTACTTC
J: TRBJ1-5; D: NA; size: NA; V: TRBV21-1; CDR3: CASSKASQWDRQTYSNQPQHF; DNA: TGTGCCAGCAGCAAAGCCTCGCAATGGGACAGGCAAACTTATAGCAATCAGCCCCAGCATTTT
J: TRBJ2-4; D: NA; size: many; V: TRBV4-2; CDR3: CASSHTGSNIQYF; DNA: TGTGCCAGCAGCCATACGGGATCCAACATTCAGTACTTC
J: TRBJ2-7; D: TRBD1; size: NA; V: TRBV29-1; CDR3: CSAAGGGGQYEQYF; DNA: TGCAGCGCTGCAGGGGGCGGAGGGCAATACGAGCAGTACTTC
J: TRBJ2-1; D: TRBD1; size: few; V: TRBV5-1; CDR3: CASSLGSGGKDEQFF; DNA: TGCGCCAGCAGCTTGGGGTCAGGGGGTAAAGATGAGCAGTTCTTC
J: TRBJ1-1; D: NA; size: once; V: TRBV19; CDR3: CASSMGPMNTEAFF; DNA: TGTGCCAGTAGTATGGGGCCCATGAACACTGAAGCTTTCTTT
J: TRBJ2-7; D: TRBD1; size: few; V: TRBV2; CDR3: CASRNGQGKGYEQYF; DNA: TGTGCCAGCAGGAATGGACAGGGGAAAGGCTACGAGCAGTACTTC